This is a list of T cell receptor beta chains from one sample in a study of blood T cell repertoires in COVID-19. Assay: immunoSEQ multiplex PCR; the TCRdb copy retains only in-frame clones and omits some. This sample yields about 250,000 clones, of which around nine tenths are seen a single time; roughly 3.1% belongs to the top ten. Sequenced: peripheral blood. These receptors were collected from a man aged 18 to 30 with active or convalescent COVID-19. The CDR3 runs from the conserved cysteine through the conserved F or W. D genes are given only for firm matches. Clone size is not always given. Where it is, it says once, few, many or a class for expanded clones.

CDR3aa: CASSPRGEDTQYF; CDR3nt: TGTGCCAGCTCCCCACGCGGCGAGGATACGCAGTATTTT; abundance: -; j_gene: TRBJ2-3; v_gene: TRBV18; d_gene: -
CDR3aa: CASRGDLSGELFF; CDR3nt: TGTGCCAGCAGGGGTGACTTATCCGGGGAGCTGTTTTTT; abundance: -; j_gene: TRBJ2-2; v_gene: TRBV2; d_gene: -
CDR3aa: CASRGQGTDTQYF; CDR3nt: TGCGCCAGCAGGGGTCAGGGCACAGATACGCAGTATTTT; abundance: -; j_gene: TRBJ2-3; v_gene: TRBV5-1; d_gene: -
CDR3aa: CASREPWTARSYEQYF; CDR3nt: TGTGCCAGCAGGGAACCTTGGACAGCCCGCTCCTACGAGCAGTACTTC; abundance: -; j_gene: TRBJ2-7; v_gene: TRBV11-2; d_gene: -
CDR3aa: CASSPPGTSFWEQYF; CDR3nt: TGCGCCAGCAGCCCCCCCGGGACTAGCTTTTGGGAGCAGTACTTC; abundance: -; j_gene: TRBJ2-7; v_gene: TRBV5-1; d_gene: TRBD2
CDR3aa: CASSGGQGVREQYF; CDR3nt: TGTGCCAGCAGTGGGGGACAGGGGGTTCGCGAGCAGTACTTC; abundance: -; j_gene: TRBJ2-7; v_gene: TRBV2; d_gene: TRBD1
CDR3aa: CATSDREGGNTEAFF; CDR3nt: TGTGCCACCAGTGATCGTGAGGGAGGAAACACTGAAGCTTTCTTT; abundance: -; j_gene: TRBJ1-1; v_gene: TRBV24-1; d_gene: -
CDR3aa: CASSSEPQVRGKETQYF; CDR3nt: TGTGCCAGCAGTTCCGAGCCCCAAGTAAGGGGAAAAGAGACCCAGTACTTC; abundance: -; j_gene: TRBJ2-5; v_gene: TRBV28; d_gene: -
CDR3aa: CASSLAGINEQFF; CDR3nt: TGTGCCAGCAGTCTGGCAGGGATAAATGAGCAGTTCTTC; abundance: -; j_gene: TRBJ2-1; v_gene: TRBV2; d_gene: -
CDR3aa: CASSSFRRDGNEQFF; CDR3nt: TGCGCCAGCAGCTCATTTCGGCGGGACGGCAATGAGCAGTTCTTC; abundance: few; j_gene: TRBJ2-1; v_gene: TRBV5-1; d_gene: -
CDR3aa: CARRPSSPGDTEAFF; CDR3nt: TGTGCCAGAAGACCCTCCTCACCGGGGGACACTGAAGCTTTCTTT; abundance: -; j_gene: TRBJ1-1; v_gene: TRBV5-3; d_gene: -
CDR3aa: CASSRTAGNEKLFF; CDR3nt: TGCGCCAGCAGCCGGACGGCGGGTAATGAAAAACTGTTTTTT; abundance: -; j_gene: TRBJ1-4; v_gene: TRBV5-1; d_gene: -
CDR3aa: CASRMAGGVTEAFF; CDR3nt: TGCGCCAGCAGGATGGCGGGGGGCGTCACTGAAGCTTTCTTT; abundance: -; j_gene: TRBJ1-1; v_gene: TRBV10-2; d_gene: -
CDR3aa: CASSLSYQGTEAFF; CDR3nt: TGTGCCAGCAGTTTATCGTACCAGGGCACTGAAGCTTTCTTT; abundance: -; j_gene: TRBJ1-1; v_gene: TRBV27; d_gene: -
CDR3aa: CASSSSVRGGRGNEQFF; CDR3nt: TGTGCCAGCAGCTCGAGCGTAAGAGGGGGCAGAGGGAATGAGCAGTTCTTC; abundance: -; j_gene: TRBJ2-1; v_gene: TRBV5-5; d_gene: TRBD1
CDR3aa: CASSPSSRANTEAFF; CDR3nt: TGTGCCAGCAGTCCCTCCTCGAGGGCGAACACTGAAGCTTTCTTT; abundance: -; j_gene: TRBJ1-1; v_gene: TRBV5-6; d_gene: -
CDR3aa: CASSPERDSSNQPQHF; CDR3nt: TGTGCCAGCTCACCAGAACGGGACAGCAGTAATCAGCCCCAGCATTTT; abundance: -; j_gene: TRBJ1-5; v_gene: TRBV18; d_gene: TRBD1
CDR3aa: CASSPRDRGNEQFF; CDR3nt: TGTGCCAGCAGCCCGCGGGACAGGGGAAATGAGCAGTTCTTC; abundance: -; j_gene: TRBJ2-1; v_gene: TRBV7-2; d_gene: TRBD1
CDR3aa: CASSFQNTEAFF; CDR3nt: TGTGCCAGCAGCTTCCAGAACACTGAAGCTTTCTTT; abundance: -; j_gene: TRBJ1-1; v_gene: TRBV11-2; d_gene: -
CDR3aa: CASSYGRGGQPQHF; CDR3nt: TGTGCCAGCAGTTACGGCCGTGGAGGTCAGCCCCAGCATTTT; abundance: few; j_gene: TRBJ1-5; v_gene: TRBV6-2/TRBV6-3; d_gene: -
CDR3aa: CASRPGQRDGELFF; CDR3nt: TGCGCCAGCAGACCCGGACAAAGAGACGGGGAGCTGTTTTTT; abundance: -; j_gene: TRBJ2-2; v_gene: TRBV5-1; d_gene: -
CDR3aa: CASSLDGLAGGPVIQETQYF; CDR3nt: TGTGCCAGCAGCTTAGACGGACTAGCGGGGGGGCCGGTTATTCAAGAGACCCAGTACTTC; abundance: -; j_gene: TRBJ2-5; v_gene: TRBV11-2; d_gene: TRBD2
CDR3aa: CASSQTGGPNEQYF; CDR3nt: TGTGCCAGTAGCCAGACAGGGGGTCCCAACGAGCAGTACTTC; abundance: -; j_gene: TRBJ2-7; v_gene: TRBV19; d_gene: TRBD1
CDR3aa: CASSYSGVGSSSYNSPLHF; CDR3nt: TGTGCCAGCAGTTACTCAGGTGTGGGGAGCAGCTCCTATAATTCACCCCTCCACTTT; abundance: -; j_gene: TRBJ1-6; v_gene: TRBV6-2/TRBV6-3; d_gene: -
CDR3aa: CATRDISGNTIYF; CDR3nt: TGTGCCACCAGGGACATCTCTGGAAACACCATATATTTT; abundance: -; j_gene: TRBJ1-3; v_gene: TRBV24-1; d_gene: -
CDR3aa: CATSDGQEETQYF; CDR3nt: TGTGCCACCAGTGATGGACAAGAAGAGACCCAGTACTTC; abundance: -; j_gene: TRBJ2-5; v_gene: TRBV24-1; d_gene: -
CDR3aa: CATSRDLAREDTEAFF; CDR3nt: TGTGCCACCAGCAGAGATCTAGCTCGAGAAGACACTGAAGCTTTCTTT; abundance: -; j_gene: TRBJ1-1; v_gene: TRBV15; d_gene: -
CDR3aa: CASSLEGQGGNTIYF; CDR3nt: TGTGCCAGCAGCTTAGAAGGCCAGGGTGGAAACACCATATATTTT; abundance: -; j_gene: TRBJ1-3; v_gene: TRBV7-2; d_gene: -
CDR3aa: CASGPGGVGNSPLHF; CDR3nt: TGTGCTAGTGGTCCCGGCGGGGTAGGTAATTCACCCCTCCACTTT; abundance: -; j_gene: TRBJ1-6; v_gene: TRBV12-5; d_gene: -
CDR3aa: CASSSKGQLNTEAFF; CDR3nt: TGTGCCAGCAGCTCGAAGGGACAGTTGAACACTGAAGCTTTCTTT; abundance: -; j_gene: TRBJ1-1; v_gene: TRBV7-6; d_gene: TRBD1
CDR3aa: CASSLYRTGENSNQPQHF; CDR3nt: TGTGCCAGCAGTTTATACAGGACAGGGGAAAATAGCAATCAGCCCCAGCATTTT; abundance: -; j_gene: TRBJ1-5; v_gene: TRBV28; d_gene: TRBD1
CDR3aa: CASSLRSGTNIQYF; CDR3nt: TGTGCCAGCAGTTTACGTAGCGGGACAAACATTCAGTACTTC; abundance: few; j_gene: TRBJ2-4; v_gene: TRBV28; d_gene: TRBD2
CDR3aa: CAWDVAGNYGYTF; CDR3nt: TGTGCCTGGGACGTCGCCGGGAACTATGGCTACACCTTC; abundance: few; j_gene: TRBJ1-2; v_gene: TRBV30; d_gene: -
CDR3aa: CASSEGGDRLASNSPLHF; CDR3nt: TGTGCCAGCAGTGAAGGGGGGGACAGGTTAGCTTCTAATTCACCCCTCCACTTT; abundance: -; j_gene: TRBJ1-6; v_gene: TRBV6-4; d_gene: TRBD1
CDR3aa: CASSSLEIRRHEQFF; CDR3nt: TGTGCCAGCAGTTCGTTGGAGATCCGCCGCCATGAGCAGTTCTTC; abundance: -; j_gene: TRBJ2-1; v_gene: TRBV6-2/TRBV6-3; d_gene: -
CDR3aa: CASSKARVAYGEQFF; CDR3nt: TGTGCCAGCAGCAAAGCCCGGGTGGCCTATGGAGAGCAGTTCTTC; abundance: few; j_gene: TRBJ2-1; v_gene: TRBV21-1; d_gene: -
CDR3aa: CASGEGHRGTEAFF; CDR3nt: TGTGCTAGTGGGGAGGGGCATCGGGGCACTGAAGCTTTCTTT; abundance: -; j_gene: TRBJ1-1; v_gene: TRBV12-5; d_gene: -
CDR3aa: CASSTRGTGANVLTF; CDR3nt: TGTGCCAGCAGCACCCGCGGGACTGGGGCCAACGTCCTGACTTTC; abundance: -; j_gene: TRBJ2-6; v_gene: TRBV13; d_gene: -
CDR3aa: CASSYLAGVGTGELFF; CDR3nt: TGTGCCAGCAGCTATCTAGCGGGGGTAGGCACCGGGGAGCTGTTTTTT; abundance: -; j_gene: TRBJ2-2; v_gene: TRBV7-3; d_gene: TRBD2
CDR3aa: CASSPLTGLEAFF; CDR3nt: TGTGCCAGCTCTCCTCTTACGGGACTTGAAGCTTTCTTT; abundance: -; j_gene: TRBJ1-1; v_gene: TRBV12-3/TRBV12-4; d_gene: -
CDR3aa: CASSAGSQSSYEQYF; CDR3nt: TGTGCCAGCAGCGCAGGATCCCAGAGCTCCTACGAGCAGTACTTC; abundance: -; j_gene: TRBJ2-7; v_gene: TRBV9; d_gene: -
CDR3aa: CASNPTLGGREREVYNEQFF; CDR3nt: TGTGCCAGCAACCCGACGTTAGGGGGGCGGGAGAGGGAGGTTTACAATGAGCAGTTCTTC; abundance: once; j_gene: TRBJ2-1; v_gene: TRBV21-1; d_gene: -
CDR3aa: CASRPGASAYEQYF; CDR3nt: TGTGCCAGTAGGCCTGGGGCTAGCGCCTACGAGCAGTACTTC; abundance: -; j_gene: TRBJ2-7; v_gene: TRBV19; d_gene: -